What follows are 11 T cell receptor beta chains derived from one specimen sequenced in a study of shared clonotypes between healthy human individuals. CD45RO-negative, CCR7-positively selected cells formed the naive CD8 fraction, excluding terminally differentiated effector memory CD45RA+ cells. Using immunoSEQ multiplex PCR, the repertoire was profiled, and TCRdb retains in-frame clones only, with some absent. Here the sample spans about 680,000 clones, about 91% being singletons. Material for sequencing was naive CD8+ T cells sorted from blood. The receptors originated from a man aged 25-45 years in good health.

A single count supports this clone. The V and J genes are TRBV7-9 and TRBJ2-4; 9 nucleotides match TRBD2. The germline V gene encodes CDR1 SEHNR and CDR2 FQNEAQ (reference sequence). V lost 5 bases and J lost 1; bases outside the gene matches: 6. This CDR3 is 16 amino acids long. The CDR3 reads CASSRRTSDAKNIQYF. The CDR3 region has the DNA TGTGCCAGCAGCCGCCGGACTAGCGATGCCAAAAACATTCAGTACTTC.

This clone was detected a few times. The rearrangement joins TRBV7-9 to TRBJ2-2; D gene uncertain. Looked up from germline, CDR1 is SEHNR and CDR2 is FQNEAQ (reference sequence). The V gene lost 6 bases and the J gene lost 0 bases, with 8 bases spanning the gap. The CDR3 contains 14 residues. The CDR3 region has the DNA TGTGCCAGCAGAAGACTGCCGAACACCGGGGAGCTGTTTTTT. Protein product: CASRRLPNTGELFF.

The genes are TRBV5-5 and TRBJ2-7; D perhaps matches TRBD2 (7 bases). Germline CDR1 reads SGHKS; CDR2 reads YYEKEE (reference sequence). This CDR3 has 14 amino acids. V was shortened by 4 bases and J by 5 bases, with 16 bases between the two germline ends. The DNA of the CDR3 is TGTGCCAGCAGCCAGGAATCGGGGGGCCACGAGCAGTACTTC. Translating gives CASSQESGGHEQYF.

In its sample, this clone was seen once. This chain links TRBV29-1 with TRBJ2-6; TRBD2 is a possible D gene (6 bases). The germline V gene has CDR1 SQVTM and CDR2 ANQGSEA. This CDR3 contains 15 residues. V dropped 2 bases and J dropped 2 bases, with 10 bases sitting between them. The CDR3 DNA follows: TGCAGCGTTGAATCGGGGGATCCTGGGGCCAACGTCCTGACTTTC. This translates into CSVESGDPGANVLTF.

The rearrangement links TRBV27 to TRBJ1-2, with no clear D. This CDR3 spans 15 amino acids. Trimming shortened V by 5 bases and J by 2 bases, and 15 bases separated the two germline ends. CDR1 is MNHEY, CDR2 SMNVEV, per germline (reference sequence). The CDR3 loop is CASSPFFPGNYGYTF. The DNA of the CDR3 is TGTGCCAGCAGTCCCTTTTTTCCGGGAAACTATGGCTACACCTTC.

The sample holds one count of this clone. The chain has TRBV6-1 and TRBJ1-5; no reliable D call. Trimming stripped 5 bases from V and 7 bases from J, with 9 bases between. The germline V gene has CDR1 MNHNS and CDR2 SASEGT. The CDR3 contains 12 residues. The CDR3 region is CASSPMIQPQHF. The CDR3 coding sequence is TGTGCCAGCAGTCCGATGATCCAGCCCCAGCATTTT.

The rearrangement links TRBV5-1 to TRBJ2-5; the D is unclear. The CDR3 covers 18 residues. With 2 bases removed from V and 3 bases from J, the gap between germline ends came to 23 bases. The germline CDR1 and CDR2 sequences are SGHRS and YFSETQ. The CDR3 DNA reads TGCGCCAGCAGCTTTTTTTCGAACTCTCGGCCCCAAGAAGAGACCCAGTACTTC. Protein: CASSFFSNSRPQEETQYF.

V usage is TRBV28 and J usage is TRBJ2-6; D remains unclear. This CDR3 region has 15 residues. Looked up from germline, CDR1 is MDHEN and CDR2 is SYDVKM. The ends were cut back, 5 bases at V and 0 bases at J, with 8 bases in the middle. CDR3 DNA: TGTGCCAGCAGTCTAACAGACTCTGGGGCCAACGTCCTGACTTTC. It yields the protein CASSLTDSGANVLTF.

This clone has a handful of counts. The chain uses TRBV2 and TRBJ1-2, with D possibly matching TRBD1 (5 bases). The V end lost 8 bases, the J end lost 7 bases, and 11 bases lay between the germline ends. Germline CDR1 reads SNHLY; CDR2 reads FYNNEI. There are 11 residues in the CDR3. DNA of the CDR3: TGTGCCAGCGTACCTGGGGGTGGCTACACCTTC. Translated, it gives CASVPGGGYTF. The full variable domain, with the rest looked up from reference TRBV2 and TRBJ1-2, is EPEVTQTPSHQVTQMGQEVILRCVPISNHLYFYWYRQILGQKVEFLVSFYNNEISEKSEIFDDQFSVERPDGSNFTLKIRSTKLEDSAMYFCASVPGGGYTFGSGTRLTVV.

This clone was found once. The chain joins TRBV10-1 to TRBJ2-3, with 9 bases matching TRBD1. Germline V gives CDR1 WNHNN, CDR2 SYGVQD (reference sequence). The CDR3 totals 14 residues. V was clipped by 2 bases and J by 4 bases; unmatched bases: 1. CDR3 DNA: TGCGCCAGCAGTGAGCGGGACAGGGCAGATACGCAGTATTTT. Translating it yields CASSERDRADTQYF.

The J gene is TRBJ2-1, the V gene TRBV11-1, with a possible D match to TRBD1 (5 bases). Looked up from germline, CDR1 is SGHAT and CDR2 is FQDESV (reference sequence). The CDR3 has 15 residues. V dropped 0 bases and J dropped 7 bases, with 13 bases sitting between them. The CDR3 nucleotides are TGTGCCAGCAGCTTAGCGGACATCGTCGGGAATGAGCAGTTCTTC. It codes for CASSLADIVGNEQFF.